This T cell receptor beta chain originates from a study of technical replicates of blood from a handful of donors. Sequenced by immunoSEQ multiplex PCR; TCRdb stores in-frame clones only, minus some. The table includes 45,000 to 65,000 clones, around 94% detected once. The clonotype was recovered from a human donor in good health. Material for sequencing was T cells isolated from PBMCs.

The CDR3 sequence: CASSLLDRDYSNQPQHF. CDR3 DNA sequence: TGTGCCAGCAGCTTATTAGACAGGGATTATAGCAATCAGCCCCAGCATTTT. The V gene is TRBV11-1, the J gene TRBJ1-5; 7 nucleotides align to TRBD1. Per germline, CDR1 SGHAT and CDR2 FQDESV (reference sequence). This CDR3 spans 17 amino acids. The ends lost 2 bases at V and 0 bases at J; junction bases unmatched: 7.